This T cell receptor (beta chain) was profiled in a study of molecular identifiers for immune sequencing clone quantification. Listed TCR primers and previously described methods were used for bulk TCR libraries. Using its own MiXCR run on the PCR reads, TCRdb lists one record per CDR3 protein. The sample lists nearly 650,000 distinct CDR3 sequences; roughly 23% were seen once. Many counts were recorded for this clonotype. Its antigen remains unknown. Trimming stripped 4 bases from V and 6 bases from J, with 11 bases between. Germline assignment: CDR1 WSHSY and CDR2 SAAADI. CDR3 size: 13 residues. The study, taken as a whole, reports: In CMV-specific effectors, clones above 20 copies held over 99% of molecules; naive, under 1%.

The clonotype originates from a human donor in good health. Some libraries in this study had Jurkat cell RNA spiked in. This sequence joins TRBV10-2 and TRBJ2-3, with D perhaps matching TRBD2 (5 bases). Sequencing input: naive CD8+ T cells from blood, with Jurkat cell RNA spiked in. Subset reported: FACS-sorted CD8+CD4-CCR7+CD45RA+ naive T cells. The chain's CDR3 is CASSGLGGDTQYF. In DNA, the CDR3 is TGCGCCAGCAGTGGATTAGGAGGCGATACGCAGTATTTT.